The 21 T cell receptor beta chains below were found in one sample sequenced in a study of identical twins. TCRdb redid the calling of the 5' RACE reads with MiXCR, one entry per CDR3 protein. The sample lists 1.5 million to 2 million distinct CDR3 sequences, about 32% seen once, with 0.25% to 0.3% in the top ten. Sequenced: cord blood. The origin of the receptors is a newborn girl in good health.

The rearrangement links TRBV20-1 to TRBJ2-3; no clear D gene. The CDR3 extends over 12 amino acids. Germline assignment: CDR1 DFQATT and CDR2 SNEGSKA (reference sequence). Trimming took 5 bases from V and 1 from J, leaving 7 bases between them. The CDR3 DNA is TGCAGTGCTCACCGGGGCACAGATACGCAGTATTTT. Amino acid sequence: CSAHRGTDTQYF.

This clonotype was seen a handful of times. The chain joins TRBV4-1 to TRBJ2-3; 9 bases are a match to TRBD2. This CDR3 comprises 15 residues. V shed 0 bases and J 6 bases; nucleotides not matched to a gene: 4. Germline loops: CDR1 MGHRA, CDR2 YSYEKL. For the CDR3, the DNA is TGCGCCAGCAGCCAAGATCCCGGACTAGCGGATACGCAGTATTTT. Translated: CASSQDPGLADTQYF.

Concerning this clonotype itself: The germline gene is not matched at one end of the junction; a read error may be the cause. The chain is built from TRBV14 and TRBJ2-1; D not certain. The CDR3 extends over 13 amino acids. Looked up from germline, CDR1 is SGHDN and CDR2 is FVKESK. In DNA, the CDR3 is TGTGCCTGCAGCCAAGACCTAGACAATGAGCAGTTCTTC. Encoded protein: CACSQDLDNEQFF.

The chain couples TRBV7-2 to TRBJ2-1; the D is unclear. The CDR3 length is 16 residues. Germline CDR1 SGHTA, CDR2 FQGNSA. Trimming took 3 bases from V and 1 from J, leaving 13 bases between them. CDR3 residues: CASSFSRLGSYNEQFF. The CDR3, as DNA: TGTGCCAGCAGCTTCTCCCGCCTTGGGTCCTACAATGAGCAGTTCTTC.

The rearrangement links TRBV11-2 to TRBJ1-4; D uncertain. The CDR3 is 15 residues long. Trimming removed 6 bases at V and 5 bases at J, with 16 bases between. Per the germline V gene, CDR1 is SGHAT and CDR2 is FQNNGV. CDR3 nucleotides: TGTGCCAGCAGGTCGTACGGCAGGCACAATGAAAAACTGTTTTTT. Translated: CASRSYGRHNEKLFF. The full variable domain, its missing parts supplied by reference TRBV11-2 and TRBJ1-4, is EAGVAQSPRYKIIEKRQSVAFWCNPISGHATLYWYQQILGQGPKLLIQFQNNGVVDDSQLPKDRFSAERLKGVDSTLKIQPAKLEDSAVYLCASRSYGRHNEKLFFGSGTQLSVL.

The chain couples TRBV15 to TRBJ1-4; D ambiguous. The CDR3 length is 13 residues. Germline V gene sequence: CDR1 LNHNV, CDR2 YYDKDF (reference sequence). Between the trimmed V and J ends, which lost 0 bases and 7 bases, there was a span of 6 bases. In DNA form, the CDR3 reads TGTGCCACCAGCAGAGATCGGGGTGAAAAACTGTTTTTT. Protein product: CATSRDRGEKLFF.

This chain joins TRBV10-3 and TRBJ2-5; D call uncertain. CDR3 size: 12 residues. V shed 8 bases and J shed 5 bases, with 12 bases lying between them. Germline CDR1 is ENHRY and CDR2 is SYGVKD. CDR3 bases: TGTGCCATCGGCGCCTATCAGGAGACCCAGTACTTC. Its translation is CAIGAYQETQYF.

This clonotype came up a few times. Sequence at one end of the junction differs from germline and may be a read error. J is TRBJ1-5 and V is TRBV7-7; no reliable D call. Germline CDR1 is SSHAT and CDR2 is FNYEAQ (reference sequence). The CDR3 totals 12 residues. Here the CDR3 DNA reads TGTGCTAGCAGCTTAGCGGCGGGAACCCAGCATTTT. Its protein product is CASSLAAGTQHF. Combining the CDR3 with reference TRBV7-7 and TRBJ1-5 gives the whole variable domain GAGVSQSPRYKVTKRGQDVTLRCDPISSHATLYWYQQALGQGPEFLTYFNYEAQPDKSGLPSDRFSAERPEGSISTLTIQRTEQRDSAMYRCASSLAAGTQHFGDGTRLSIL.

This sequence joins TRBV2 and TRBJ2-1; the match to TRBD2 covers 10 bases. The V gene end was trimmed by 1 base and the J gene end by 7 bases; junction bases not matched to a gene: 13. CDR1 and CDR2 (germline): SNHLY, FYNNEI. The CDR3 loop spans 18 amino acids. This CDR3 reads CASSEGLAGFKSRNEQFF. For the CDR3, the DNA is TGTGCCAGCAGTGAAGGACTAGCGGGCTTCAAAAGTCGGAATGAGCAGTTCTTC.

At least ten counts were recorded for this clonotype. The genes are TRBV7-2 and TRBJ2-1; 10 nucleotides align to TRBD1. V lost 1 base and J lost 6; bases outside the gene matches: 3. The CDR3 contains 15 residues. The germline CDR1 and CDR2 sequences are SGHTA and FQGNSA. The CDR3 here is CASSLVRTGGNEQFF. The CDR3 nucleotides read TGTGCCAGCAGCTTAGTCCGGACAGGGGGCAATGAGCAGTTCTTC.

This clonotype has a handful of counts. The chain links TRBV29-1 to TRBJ2-7; D is ambiguous. V was shortened by 5 bases and J by 0 bases, with 17 bases between the two germline ends. CDR1 and CDR2 (germline): SQVTM, ANQGSEA. The CDR3 has 15 amino acids. The CDR3: CSVSFRRTNSYEQYF. CDR3 bases: TGCAGCGTTTCCTTCCGACGTACAAACTCCTACGAGCAGTACTTC.

The gene calls are TRBV2 and TRBJ2-5; 10 nucleotides match TRBD2. The tail of the sequence fits TRBJ2-1 better, so the J call may be wrong. The CDR3 covers 16 residues. Germline CDR1 reads SNHLY; CDR2 reads FYNNEI. Here the CDR3 DNA reads TGTGCCAGCAGTGACAAGGGACTAGCGCCGAAAGAGACCCAGTTCTTC. Its protein is CASSDKGLAPKETQFF.

This clonotype has more than one count but fewer than ten. This rearrangement joins TRBV12-3 or TRBV12-4 to TRBJ1-2; D call uncertain. With 2 bases removed from V and 3 bases from J, the gap between germline ends came to 7 bases. The CDR3 covers 13 residues. The CDR3: CASSLQLHYGYTF. CDR3 nucleotide sequence: TGTGCCAGCAGTTTACAGTTACACTATGGCTACACCTTC.

This clonotype was counted a few times. This chain uses TRBV20-1 with TRBJ2-7; no clear D gene. Germline V gene lookup returns CDR1 DFQATT and CDR2 SNEGSKA (reference sequence). The V and J ends lost 2 bases and 12 bases respectively, with 11 bases between them. This CDR3 has 10 residues. In nucleotides, the CDR3 is TGCAGTGCTAGAAGCCGAGGTCTGTACTTC. Translation gives CSARSRGLYF.

This clonotype was seen a few times. The chain carries TRBV6-6 and TRBJ1-4; D is undetermined. The CDR3 is 12 residues long. Between the trimmed V and J ends, which lost 2 bases and 8 bases, there was a span of 6 bases. CDR1 and CDR2 (germline): MNHNY, SVGAGI (reference sequence). The CDR3 here is CASSYDTEKLFF. In nucleotides, the CDR3 is TGTGCCAGCAGTTACGACACCGAAAAACTGTTTTTT.

The chain links TRBV7-9 to TRBJ1-1; a possible D gene is TRBD1 (5 bases). The CDR3 extends over 14 amino acids. Germline values: CDR1 SEHNR, CDR2 FQNEAQ (reference sequence). The V and J ends lost 5 bases and 7 bases respectively, with 17 bases between them. DNA for the CDR3: TGTGCCAGCAGCCAGCTGGTCGGGACTGTTGAAGCTTTCTTT. Its translation is CASSQLVGTVEAFF.

This clonotype was observed at least ten times. The V call is TRBV29-1, the J call TRBJ1-2, with TRBD1 as a possible D gene (5 bases). CDR1 is SQVTM and CDR2 is ANQGSEA in the germline V gene. CDR3 length equals 17 residues. V lost 1 base and J 1 base, leaving 19 bases between the germline ends. CDR3 sequence (DNA): TGCAGCGTTGAAGCAGATGGATGGGGCAGCGATAACTATGGCTACACCTTC. This sequence encodes CSVEADGWGSDNYGYTF.

This clonotype was seen a handful of times. The chain combines TRBV6-6 with TRBJ2-3; D may be TRBD2 (7 bases). CDR1 is MNHNY and CDR2 is SVGAGI in the germline V gene (reference sequence). This CDR3 spans 17 amino acids. The V and J ends lost 2 bases and 0 bases respectively, with 15 bases between them. The CDR3 here is CASSYGGGTPSTDTQYF. In nucleotides, the CDR3 is TGTGCCAGCAGTTACGGGGGGGGCACTCCTAGCACAGATACGCAGTATTTT.

This clonotype was seen a handful of times. The gene calls are TRBV18 and TRBJ2-7, with D uncertain. Between the trimmed V and J ends, which lost 0 bases and 10 bases, there was a span of 10 bases. The germline gives CDR1 KGHSH, CDR2 LQKENI. The CDR3 is 12 residues long. The CDR3 protein is CASSPPTNKQYF. The CDR3 DNA is TGTGCCAGCTCACCACCGACCAATAAACAGTACTTC.

The rearrangement links TRBV20-1 to TRBJ1-3; D unresolved. Trimming took 3 bases from V and 3 from J, leaving 6 bases between them. This CDR3 spans 12 amino acids. Germline CDR1 DFQATT, CDR2 SNEGSKA (reference sequence). CDR3 sequence (DNA): TGCAGTGCTAGCTACCGTGGAAACACCATATATTTT. Translation gives CSASYRGNTIYF.

At least ten counts were recorded for this clonotype. Here the CDR3 DNA reads TGCAGCGTTACCAGACAGGGACCAAACTACGAGCAGTACTTC. This gives the protein CSVTRQGPNYEQYF. The chain is built from TRBV29-1 and TRBJ2-7; 7 nucleotides line up with TRBD1. V lost 5 bases, J lost 3 bases, and 10 bases stayed unmatched. The germline V gene encodes CDR1 SQVTM and CDR2 ANQGSEA. The length of the CDR3 is 14 residues.